The 2 T cell receptor beta chains below were found in one sample sequenced in a study of blood T cell repertoires in COVID-19. Assay used: immunoSEQ multiplex PCR; TCRdb lists only in-frame clones, some missing. The sample includes under 250,000 clones, roughly 83% of them seen just once. The source material was peripheral blood. Receptor source: a man aged 35 to 55 with acute or convalescent COVID-19.

This chain uses TRBV6-5 with TRBJ1-1; TRBD1 matches at 10 bases. Germline V gene data show CDR1 as MNHEY and CDR2 as SVGAGI. V lost 5 bases and J lost 8; bases outside the gene matches: 8. The CDR3 has 14 amino acids. The CDR3 spells CASSPRQGASEAFF. The CDR3 DNA reads TGTGCCAGCAGTCCGAGACAGGGGGCCTCCGAAGCTTTCTTT.

The V call is TRBV6-5, the J call TRBJ2-1, with 9 bases fitting TRBD1. The CDR3 covers 12 residues. Germline values: CDR1 MNHEY, CDR2 SVGAGI. J gave up 10 bases and V 6 bases, and 4 bases lay outside the gene matches. CDR3 loop: CASRPDRGEQFF. The CDR3 DNA sequence: TGTGCCAGCAGGCCGGACAGGGGCGAGCAGTTCTTC.